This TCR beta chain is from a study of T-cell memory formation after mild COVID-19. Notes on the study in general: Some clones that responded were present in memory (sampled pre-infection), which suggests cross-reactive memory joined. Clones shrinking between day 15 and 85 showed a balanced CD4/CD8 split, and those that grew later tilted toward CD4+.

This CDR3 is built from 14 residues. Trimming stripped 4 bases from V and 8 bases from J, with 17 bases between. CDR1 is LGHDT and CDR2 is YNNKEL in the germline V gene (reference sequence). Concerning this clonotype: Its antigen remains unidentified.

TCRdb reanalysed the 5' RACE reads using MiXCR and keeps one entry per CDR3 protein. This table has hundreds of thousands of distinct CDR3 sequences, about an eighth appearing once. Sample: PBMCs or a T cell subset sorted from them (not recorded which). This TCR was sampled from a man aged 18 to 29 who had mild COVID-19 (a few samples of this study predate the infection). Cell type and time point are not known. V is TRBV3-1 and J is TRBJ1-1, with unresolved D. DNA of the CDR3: TGTGCCAGCAGCCTGAGCCCCCAGGAAATAGAAGCTTTCTTT. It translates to CASSLSPQEIEAFF.